The 6 T cell receptor beta chains presented below share a single source sample, sequenced in a study of cytomegalovirus exposure and HLA in healthy donors. PCR used 60 Vbeta primers and 13 Jbeta primers. Here immunoSEQ multiplex PCR was the method, and the copy in TCRdb shows in-frame clones only, minus some. The table includes 150,000 to 200,000 clones, roughly 74% detected once. The sample comprised PBMCs. These TCRs come from a woman aged 25 to 45 in good health and CMV-seronegative.

This clone occurred a few times. The chain is built from TRBV13 and TRBJ2-1; TRBD2 aligns across 7 bases. CDR1 is PRHDT, CDR2 FYEKMQ, per germline (reference sequence). V lost 5 bases to trimming and J lost 0 bases; unmatched junction nucleotides: 10. There are 17 residues in the CDR3. The CDR3 coding sequence is TGTGCCAGCAGCCCCCTTGGGGGAGGGCCCTCCTACAATGAGCAGTTCTTC. Its translation is CASSPLGGGPSYNEQFF.

The chain uses TRBV5-1 and TRBJ2-5; 8 nucleotides align to TRBD2. CDR3 length: 15 residues. The V gene's germline CDR1 is SGHRS and CDR2 YFSETQ. V trimming: 0 bases; J trimming: 5 bases; junction bases outside the gene matches: 6. The CDR3 nucleotides are TGCGCCAGCAGCTTGGGGACTAGCCTCTCCGAGACCCAGTACTTC. Amino acids: CASSLGTSLSETQYF. Supplemented by reference TRBV5-1 and TRBJ2-5, the full variable domain reads KAGVTQTPRYLIKTRGQQVTLSCSPISGHRSVSWYQQTPGQGLQFLFEYFSETQRNKGNFPGRFSGRQFSNSRSEMNVSTLELGDSALYLCASSLGTSLSETQYFGPGTRLLVL.

The chain is built from TRBV10-1 and TRBJ1-4; 9 bases are shared with TRBD1. Germline V CDR1 and CDR2: WNHNN, SYGVQD (reference sequence). There are 18 residues in the CDR3. The V gene end was trimmed by 5 bases and the J gene end by 1 base; junction bases not matched to a gene: 11. CDR3 sequence reads: CASSKIRQGVGTNEKLFF. CDR3 DNA: TGCGCCAGCAGTAAGATACGACAGGGGGTGGGAACTAATGAAAAACTGTTTTTT.

This chain uses TRBV4-1 with TRBJ2-3; 9 nucleotides match TRBD1. Germline loops: CDR1 MGHRA, CDR2 YSYEKL. There are 16 residues in the CDR3. V trimming: 4 bases; J trimming: 4 bases; junction bases outside the gene matches: 9. CDR3 DNA: TGCGCCAGCAGCCTCATGGGACAGGGAGGGGCAGATACGCAGTATTTT. Translating gives CASSLMGQGGADTQYF.

The gene calls are TRBV11-3 and TRBJ1-2, with 11 nucleotides matching TRBD1. CDR3 length: 20 residues. Germline loops: CDR1 SGHNT, CDR2 YENEEA. The V gene end was trimmed by 5 bases and the J gene end by 4 bases; junction bases not matched to a gene: 21. The DNA of the CDR3 is TGTGCCAGCAGCCCCCCACAAACGCACCGAGGACAGGGGGCAACCTATGGCTACACCTTC. It specifies CASSPPQTHRGQGATYGYTF.

This clone was detected only once. The chain uses TRBV10-3 and TRBJ1-2; 7 positions match TRBD1. The length of the CDR3 is 13 residues. Germline lookup yields CDR1 ENHRY and CDR2 SYGVKD. V lost 3 bases and J lost 6; bases outside the gene matches: 4. The CDR3 DNA is TGTGCCATCAGTGAAATGGGACAGCATGGCTACACCTTC. This encodes CAISEMGQHGYTF.